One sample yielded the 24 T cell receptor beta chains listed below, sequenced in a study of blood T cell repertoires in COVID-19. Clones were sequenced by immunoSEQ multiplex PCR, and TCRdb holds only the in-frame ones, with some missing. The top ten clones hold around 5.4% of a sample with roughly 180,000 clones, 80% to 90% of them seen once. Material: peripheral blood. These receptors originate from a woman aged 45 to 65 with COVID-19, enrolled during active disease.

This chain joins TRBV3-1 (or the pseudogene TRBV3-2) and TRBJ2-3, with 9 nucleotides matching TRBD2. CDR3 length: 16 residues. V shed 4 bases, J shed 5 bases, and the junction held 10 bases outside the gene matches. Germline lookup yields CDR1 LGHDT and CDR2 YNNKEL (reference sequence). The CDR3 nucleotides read TGTGCCAGCAGCCGGCCAGCGGGGGGACCAAGAGATACGCAGTATTTT. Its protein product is CASSRPAGGPRDTQYF.

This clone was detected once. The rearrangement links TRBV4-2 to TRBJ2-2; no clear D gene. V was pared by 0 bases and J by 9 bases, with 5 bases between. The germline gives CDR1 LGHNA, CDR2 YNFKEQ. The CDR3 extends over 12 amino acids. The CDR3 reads CASSQDQWELFF. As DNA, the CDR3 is TGTGCCAGCAGCCAAGATCAGTGGGAGCTGTTTTTT.

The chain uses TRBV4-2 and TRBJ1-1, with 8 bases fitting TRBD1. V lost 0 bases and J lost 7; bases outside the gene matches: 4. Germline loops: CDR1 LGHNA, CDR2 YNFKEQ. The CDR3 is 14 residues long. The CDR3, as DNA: TGTGCCAGCAGCCAAGAGGACAGGGTCGGTGAAGCTTTCTTT. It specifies CASSQEDRVGEAFF.

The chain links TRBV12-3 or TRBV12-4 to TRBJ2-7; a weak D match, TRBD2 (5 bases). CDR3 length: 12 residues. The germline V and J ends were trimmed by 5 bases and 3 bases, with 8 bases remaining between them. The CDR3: CASSRGLYEQYF. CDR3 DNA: TGTGCCAGCAGTCGGGGTCTCTACGAGCAGTACTTC.

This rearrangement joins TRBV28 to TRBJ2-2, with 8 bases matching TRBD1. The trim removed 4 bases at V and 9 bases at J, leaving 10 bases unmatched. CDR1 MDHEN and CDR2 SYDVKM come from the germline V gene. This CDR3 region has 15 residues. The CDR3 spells CASSSGTGVYWELFF. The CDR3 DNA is TGTGCCAGCAGTTCCGGGACAGGAGTATATTGGGAGCTGTTTTTT.

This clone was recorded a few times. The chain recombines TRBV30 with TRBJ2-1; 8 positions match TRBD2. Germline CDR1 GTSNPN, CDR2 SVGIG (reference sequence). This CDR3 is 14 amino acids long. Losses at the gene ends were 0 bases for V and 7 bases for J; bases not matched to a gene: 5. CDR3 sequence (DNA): TGTGCCTGGAGTGTGGGCGGGGGGAAGAATGAGCAGTTCTTC. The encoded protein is CAWSVGGGKNEQFF.

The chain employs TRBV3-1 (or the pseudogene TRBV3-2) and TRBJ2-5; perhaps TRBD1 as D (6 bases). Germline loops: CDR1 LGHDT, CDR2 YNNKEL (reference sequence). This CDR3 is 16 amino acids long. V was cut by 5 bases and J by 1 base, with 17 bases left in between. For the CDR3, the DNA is TGTGCCAGCAGCAAAGTTGGACAGAGCCGCCAAGAGACCCAGTACTTC. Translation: CASSKVGQSRQETQYF.

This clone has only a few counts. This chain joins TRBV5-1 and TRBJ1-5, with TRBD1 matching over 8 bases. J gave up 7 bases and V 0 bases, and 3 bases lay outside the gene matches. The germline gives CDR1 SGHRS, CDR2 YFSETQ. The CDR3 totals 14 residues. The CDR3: CASSLEQGVQPQHF. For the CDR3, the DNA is TGCGCCAGCAGCTTGGAACAGGGGGTCCAGCCCCAGCATTTT.

CDR3 protein: CASSQDGASGPQHF. CDR3 DNA: TGCGCCAGCAGCCAAGATGGGGCCTCGGGGCCCCAGCATTTT. The rearrangement uses TRBV4-1 and TRBJ1-5; tentatively, D is TRBD1 (5 bases). CDR1 is MGHRA, CDR2 YSYEKL, per germline. V shed 0 bases and J shed 9 bases, with 12 bases lying between them. The CDR3 sequence is 14 residues long.

The CDR3 loop reads CASSYSAGTSVGYTF. CDR3 coding DNA: TGTGCCAGCAGTTACTCGGCCGGGACTTCGGTCGGCTACACCTTC. The chain couples TRBV6-5 to TRBJ1-2, with D perhaps TRBD1 (5 bases). The CDR3 sequence is 15 residues long. Deletions cut 0 bases from V and 8 bases from J, with 16 bases between. Germline CDR1 and CDR2: MNHEY and SVGAGI.

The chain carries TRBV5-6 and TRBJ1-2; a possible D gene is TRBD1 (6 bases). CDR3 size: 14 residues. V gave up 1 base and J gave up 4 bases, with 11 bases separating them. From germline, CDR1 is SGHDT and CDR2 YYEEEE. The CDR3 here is CASSLPGAGYGYTF. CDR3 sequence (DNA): TGTGCCAGCAGCTTGCCAGGGGCGGGCTATGGCTACACCTTC.

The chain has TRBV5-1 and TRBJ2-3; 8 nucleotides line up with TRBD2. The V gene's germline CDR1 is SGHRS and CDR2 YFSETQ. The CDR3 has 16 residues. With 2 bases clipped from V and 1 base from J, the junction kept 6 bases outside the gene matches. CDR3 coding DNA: TGCGCCAGCAGCTTAGCAGCGGGGGTAGGCACAGATACGCAGTATTTT. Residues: CASSLAAGVGTDTQYF.

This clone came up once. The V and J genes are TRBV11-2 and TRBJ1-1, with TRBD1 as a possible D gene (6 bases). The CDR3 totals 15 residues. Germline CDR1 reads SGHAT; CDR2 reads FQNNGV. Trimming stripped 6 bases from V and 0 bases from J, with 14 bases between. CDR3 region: CASSHTTGLNTEAFF. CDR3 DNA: TGTGCCAGCAGTCATACGACAGGTTTGAACACTGAAGCTTTCTTT.

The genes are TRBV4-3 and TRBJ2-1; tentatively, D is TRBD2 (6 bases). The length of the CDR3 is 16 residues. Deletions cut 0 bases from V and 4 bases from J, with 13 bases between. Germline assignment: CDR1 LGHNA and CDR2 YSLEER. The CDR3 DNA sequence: TGCGCCAGCAGCCAAGATGCAGGGACTTTTTACAATGAGCAGTTCTTC. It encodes CASSQDAGTFYNEQFF.

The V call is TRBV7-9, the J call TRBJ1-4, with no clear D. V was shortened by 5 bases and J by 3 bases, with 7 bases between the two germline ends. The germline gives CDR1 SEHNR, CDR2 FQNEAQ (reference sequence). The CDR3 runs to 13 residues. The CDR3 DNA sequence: TGTGCCAGCAGCCTCGCGCCTAATGAAAAACTGTTTTTT. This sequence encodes CASSLAPNEKLFF.

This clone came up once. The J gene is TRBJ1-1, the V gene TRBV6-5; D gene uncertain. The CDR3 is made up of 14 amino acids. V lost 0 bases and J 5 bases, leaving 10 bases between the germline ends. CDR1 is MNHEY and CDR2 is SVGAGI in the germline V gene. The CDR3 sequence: CASSYSRTGTEAFF. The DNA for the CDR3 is TGTGCCAGCAGTTACTCGCGGACGGGGACTGAAGCTTTCTTT.

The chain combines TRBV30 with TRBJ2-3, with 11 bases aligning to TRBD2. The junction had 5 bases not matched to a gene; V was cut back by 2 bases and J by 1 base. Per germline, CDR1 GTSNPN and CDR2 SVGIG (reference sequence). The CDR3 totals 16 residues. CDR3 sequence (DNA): TGTGCCTGGAGTTCATTAGCGGGGGGGCGCACAGATACGCAGTATTTT. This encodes CAWSSLAGGRTDTQYF. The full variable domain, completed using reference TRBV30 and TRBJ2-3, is SQTIHQWPATLVQPVGSPLSLECTVEGTSNPNLYWYRQAAGRGLQLLFYSVGIGQISSEVPQNLSASRPQDRQFILSSKKLLLSDSGFYLCAWSSLAGGRTDTQYFGPGTRLTVL.

CDR3 nucleotide sequence: TGTGCCAGCAGCTTAGAGAATCTGGTGGGAGCGGGGGAGGTCGAGCAGTACTTC. This encodes CASSLENLVGAGEVEQYF. The chain combines TRBV7-2 with TRBJ2-7, with 8 bases lining up with TRBD2. V dropped 1 base and J dropped 6; count of bases not matched to a gene: 17. This CDR3 has 18 amino acids. Germline assignment: CDR1 SGHTA and CDR2 FQGNSA.

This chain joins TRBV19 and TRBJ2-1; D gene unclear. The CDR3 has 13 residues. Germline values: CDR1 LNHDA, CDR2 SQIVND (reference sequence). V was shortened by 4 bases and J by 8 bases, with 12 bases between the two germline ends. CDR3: CASSTHSTYEQFF. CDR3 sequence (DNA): TGTGCCAGTAGTACCCATAGCACTTATGAGCAGTTCTTC.

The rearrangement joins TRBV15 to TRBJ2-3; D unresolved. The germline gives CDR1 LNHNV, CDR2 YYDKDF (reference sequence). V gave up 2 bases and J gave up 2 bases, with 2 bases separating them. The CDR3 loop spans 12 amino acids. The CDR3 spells CATSRHTDTQYF. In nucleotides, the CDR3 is TGTGCCACCAGCAGACACACAGATACGCAGTATTTT.

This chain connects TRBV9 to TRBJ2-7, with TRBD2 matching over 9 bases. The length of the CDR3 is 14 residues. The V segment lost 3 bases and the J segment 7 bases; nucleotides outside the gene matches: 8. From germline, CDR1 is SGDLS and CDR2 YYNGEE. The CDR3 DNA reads TGTGCCAGCAGCGCGATCGGGACTAGCCCGGAGCAGTACTTC. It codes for CASSAIGTSPEQYF.

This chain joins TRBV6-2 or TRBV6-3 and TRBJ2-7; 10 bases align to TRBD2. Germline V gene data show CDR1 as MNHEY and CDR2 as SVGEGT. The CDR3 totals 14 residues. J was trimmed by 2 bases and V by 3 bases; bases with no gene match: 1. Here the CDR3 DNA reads TGTGCCAGCAGTTATAGCGGGGGGACCTACGAGCAGTACTTC. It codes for CASSYSGGTYEQYF.

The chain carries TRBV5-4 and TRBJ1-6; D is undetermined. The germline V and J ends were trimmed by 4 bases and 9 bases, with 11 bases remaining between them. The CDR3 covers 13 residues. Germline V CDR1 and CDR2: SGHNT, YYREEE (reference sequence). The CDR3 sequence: CASSPGESSPLHF. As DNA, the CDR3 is TGTGCCAGCAGCCCCGGGGAGTCTTCACCCCTCCACTTT.

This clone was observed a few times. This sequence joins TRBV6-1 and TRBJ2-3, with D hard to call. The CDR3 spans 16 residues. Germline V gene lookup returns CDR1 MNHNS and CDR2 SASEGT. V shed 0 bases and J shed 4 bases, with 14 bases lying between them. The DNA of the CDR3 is TGTGCCAGCAGTGAAGCGGGTCAGGTAGGCGCAGATACGCAGTATTTT. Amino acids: CASSEAGQVGADTQYF.